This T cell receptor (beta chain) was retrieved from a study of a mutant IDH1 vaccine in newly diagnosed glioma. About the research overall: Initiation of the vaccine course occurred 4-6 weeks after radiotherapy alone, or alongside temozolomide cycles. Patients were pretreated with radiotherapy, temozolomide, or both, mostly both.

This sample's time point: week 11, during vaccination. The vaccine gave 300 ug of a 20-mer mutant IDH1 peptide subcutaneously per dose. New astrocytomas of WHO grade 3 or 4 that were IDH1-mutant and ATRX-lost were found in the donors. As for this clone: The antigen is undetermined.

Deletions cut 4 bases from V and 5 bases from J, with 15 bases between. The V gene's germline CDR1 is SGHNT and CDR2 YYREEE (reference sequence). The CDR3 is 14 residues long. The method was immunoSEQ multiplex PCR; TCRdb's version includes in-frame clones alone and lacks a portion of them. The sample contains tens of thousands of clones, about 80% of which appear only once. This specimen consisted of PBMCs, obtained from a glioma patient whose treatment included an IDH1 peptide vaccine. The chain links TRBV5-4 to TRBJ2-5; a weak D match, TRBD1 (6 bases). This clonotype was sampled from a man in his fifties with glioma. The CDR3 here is CASSPPQGRETQYF. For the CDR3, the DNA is TGTGCCAGCAGCCCTCCCCAGGGGCGGGAGACCCAGTACTTC.